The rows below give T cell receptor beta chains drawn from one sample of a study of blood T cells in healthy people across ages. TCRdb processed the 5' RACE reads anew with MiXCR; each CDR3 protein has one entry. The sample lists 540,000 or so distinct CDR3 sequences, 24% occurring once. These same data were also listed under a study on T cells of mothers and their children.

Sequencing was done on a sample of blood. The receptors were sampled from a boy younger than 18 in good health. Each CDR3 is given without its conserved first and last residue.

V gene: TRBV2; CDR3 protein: ASSLTALSYYT
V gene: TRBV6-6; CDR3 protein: ASSYSAGAKKKLF
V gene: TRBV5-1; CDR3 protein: ASSWNGQGEETQY
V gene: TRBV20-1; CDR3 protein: SARDRDSAAEQY
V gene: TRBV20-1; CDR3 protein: SATGQGRNDGYT
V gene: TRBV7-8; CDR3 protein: ASSLSTGRRDTQY
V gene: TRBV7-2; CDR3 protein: ASSAGKGLPQH
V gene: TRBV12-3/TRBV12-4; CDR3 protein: ASRRDRR
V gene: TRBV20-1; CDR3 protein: SATRTGAYEQY
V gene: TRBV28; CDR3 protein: ASSLRSGQPADTQY
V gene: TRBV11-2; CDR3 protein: ASSLALGGQSETQY
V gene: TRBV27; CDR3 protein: ASSHGTGGYEQY
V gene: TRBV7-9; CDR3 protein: ASSLDDPLADYEQY
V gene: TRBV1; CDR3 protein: TQPGTANNYGYT
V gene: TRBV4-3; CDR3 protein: ASSPGSKLNTEAF
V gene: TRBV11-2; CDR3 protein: ASSLNRWTGVSEQY
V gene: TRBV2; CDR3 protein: ASTPDGGTLGNYGYT
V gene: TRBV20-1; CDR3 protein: SARKGGMNTEAF
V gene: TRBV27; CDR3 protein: ASSYPPGRRSYNEQF
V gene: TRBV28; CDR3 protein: ASSLYLRETYNEQF
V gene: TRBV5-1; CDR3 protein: ASSRDRGIYGYT
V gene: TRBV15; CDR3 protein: ATSRDMDRGVQETQY
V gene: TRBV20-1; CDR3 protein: SAPPQGSNQPQH
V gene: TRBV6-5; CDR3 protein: ASTARGTAGRAF
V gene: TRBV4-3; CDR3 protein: SSSQDLAGQAC
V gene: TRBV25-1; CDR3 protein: ASSEVGQGPKNIQY
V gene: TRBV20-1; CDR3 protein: SARAGWDQPQH
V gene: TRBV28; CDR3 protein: ASSSTDRGHQETQY
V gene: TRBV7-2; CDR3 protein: ASSFGGADGYT
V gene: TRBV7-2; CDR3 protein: ASSPMGTENEKLF
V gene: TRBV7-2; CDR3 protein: ASSLASLAGVSDTQY
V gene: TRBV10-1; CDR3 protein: ASSKTSGRFNEQY
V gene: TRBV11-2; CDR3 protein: ASSLVQAPNEKLF
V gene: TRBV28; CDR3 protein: ASSSPGTGDYEQY
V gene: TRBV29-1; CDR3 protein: SGQETLAKNIQY
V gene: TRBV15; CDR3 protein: ATSREVGGNTEAF
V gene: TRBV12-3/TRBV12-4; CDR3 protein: ASSLGGNNTQY
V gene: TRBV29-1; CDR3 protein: SVAVGQGKETQY
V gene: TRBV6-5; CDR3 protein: ASSFRTAAIYEQF
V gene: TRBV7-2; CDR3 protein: TSSLVAGVSGSTDTQY
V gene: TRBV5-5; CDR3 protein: ASSLDRGINYGYT
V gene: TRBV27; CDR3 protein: ASSPGFNEETQY
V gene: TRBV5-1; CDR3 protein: ASSLIGQGDGYT
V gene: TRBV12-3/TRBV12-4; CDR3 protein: ASSLTQGGVSYEQY
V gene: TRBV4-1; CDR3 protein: ASSHMGGPDYEAF
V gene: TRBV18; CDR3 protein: ASSPAGTNTEAF
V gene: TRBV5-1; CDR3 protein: ASSLELPVSSYNEQF
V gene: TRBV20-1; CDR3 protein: SAPARGGTNNEQF
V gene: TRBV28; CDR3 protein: ASRLTGGQGNQPQH